This entry concerns a single T cell receptor (beta chain). Its target antigen remains unknown. The sample holds no much larger clone one base away, and base qualities are not on file. The source of the sample is a study of T-cell reconstitution after alpha-beta-depleted transplantation in children (dated by TCRdb to 2015 to 2016). About the investigation overall: T-cell immune reconstitution after TCRalphabeta/CD19-depleted allogeneic hematopoietic cell transplantation in children was quantitatively tracked in the study by means of TCR repertoire profiling.

Library preparation used PCR. Instrument on record: Illumina HiSeq 2500. To normalize quantification of the TCRbeta repertoire, the TCR libraries were built with molecular barcoding that relied on unique molecular identifiers. The public reads were run again by TCRdb, first through fastp at Q25 and then through MiXCR, and only productive beta chains were kept. Under each unique CDR3 protein, matching rows form one entry showing the most common genes and DNA. This sample gives over 150,000 distinct CDR3 sequences in total; roughly 15% of them show up just once. The ten largest clones represent roughly an eighth of the sample. Based on the germline V gene, the CDR1 and CDR2 sequences are SGHNT and YENEEA. Between the V and J ends, shortened by 2 bases and 10 bases respectively, the junction contains 8 bases. Including cysteine and phenylalanine, the CDR3 has 12 amino acids. Kept here is only the CDR3 DNA, which spans 36 bases and is read in frame from base 1.

Rearrangement joined TRBV11-3 to TRBJ2-2; no confident D gene assignment can be made. Specimen: PBMCs from the stem cell graft donor, collected from the stem cell graft. The clonotype was recovered from a human donor who donated a stem cell graft to a child with acute lymphoblastic leukemia. The CDR3 region reads CASSLLMEELFF. The nucleotide sequence reads as follows: TGTGCCAGCAGCTTACTAATGGAGGAGCTGTTTTTT.